This TCR beta chain was sequenced for a study of cytomegalovirus exposure and HLA in healthy donors (dated by TCRdb to 2016 to 2017). Describing the broader study: The 666 repertoires of the first cohort and the 95 to 150 validation repertoires were produced on the same platform, according to a later analysis. The study aimed to test whether signatures of past pathogen exposure could be identified by cataloging public T cell receptors. In addition to the first cohort of approximately 670 subjects, a separate validation cohort of around 110 different subjects was used. High-throughput TCR immunosequencing, statistical association of individual TCRs with disease status, and machine learning were combined to predict cytomegalovirus infection status. Overall results and qualifications from the work: Of the cluster scores, 90% to 95% were above 0 in a later analysis, which found that TCRs clustered in the first cohort also tended to co-occur in the 130 or so validation repertoires. A later analysis lacked HLA typing for the validation cohort, so it scored co-occurrence in that cohort across all 130 or so repertoires. A few of the identified cytomegalovirus-associated TCR beta chains were confirmed in vitro to be specific for cytomegalovirus antigens. Across donors, most TCR sequences were observed very rarely, whereas some public TCRs were present in many individuals. The classifier was reported to diagnose cytomegalovirus status with high specificity and sensitivity in both the original and validation cohorts. The study gave a list of 150 to 200 TCR beta chains associated with cytomegalovirus. It was suggested by the authors that the approach could potentially be generalized to other disease states and immunological phenotypes.

The library was built by means of the immunoSEQ multiplex PCR assay. The original methods were these. To diagnose cytomegalovirus status from the catalog of TCR beta chain sequences, a statistical classification framework was built. TCRdb re-hosts the immuneACCESS table, in-frame sequences only. Its copies lack some clones; in the studies checked, an unresolved V gene accounts for under half of them, and the cause for the rest is not known. The V and J calls and clone size were taken over from that table, and D and trimming were inferred from the DNA. The sample profile shows about 150,000 clones; less than 90% of them were found once. About a fifth of the sample lies in the top ten. V and J are truncated by 4 bases and 3 bases respectively, leaving an intervening sequence of 10 bases. From its cysteine to its phenylalanine, the CDR3 spans 14 amino acids. Just CDR3 DNA is preserved here, 42 bases in frame from base 1. Reading the germline V gene gives CDR1 SNHLY and CDR2 FYNNEI.

Comments on this clone: Its cognate antigen has yet to be identified. Base qualities were left out, and no much larger clone turns up one base away.

The donors were included in the validation cohort of some 120 subjects, a group kept apart from the roughly 700-subject first cohort. The sequenced material came from PBMCs. The chain is encoded by TRBV2 joined to TRBJ2-1; a tentative D call is TRBD1 (6 bases match). The clonotype comes from a man younger than 30 in good health and CMV-seropositive. The sequenced DNA is TGTGCCAGCAGTGGCAGGGGATACTACAATGAGCAGTTCTTC. It is translated as CASSGRGYYNEQFF. The full variable domain, completed from the reference TRBV2 and TRBJ2-1 proteins outside the CDR3, reads EPEVTQTPSHQVTQMGQEVILRCVPISNHLYFYWYRQILGQKVEFLVSFYNNEISEKSEIFDDQFSVERPDGSNFTLKIRSTKLEDSAMYFCASSGRGYYNEQFFGPGTRLTVL.